The T cell receptor (beta chain) described here comes from a study of regulatory T cells in long-lasting Graves disease (dated by TCRdb to the early 2020s). In terms of the full investigation: Antithyroid drugs had been taken for less than 3 months by newly diagnosed Graves' disease patients. This study used TCR sequencing and RNA sequencing of peripheral blood to compare persistent Graves' disease patients against newly diagnosed Graves' disease patients. A total of 33 samples were covered by TCR sequencing, comprising roughly 13 persistent and about 20 newly diagnosed Graves' disease patients. The study was registered as a clinical trial and conducted in China. Paper-wide results and their limitations: Preferential use of TRBV28, TRBJ1-2 and TRBJ2-5 was observed in persistent disease, whereas TRBV20-1 and TRBJ2-1 were favored in newly diagnosed disease. Lower TCR Shannon entropy and fewer highly expanded clones were observed in persistent Graves' disease patients than in newly diagnosed patients, which suggested clonal expansion. Peripheral blood alone was examined, since thyroid tissue, which constituted the primary lesion, could not be accessed. As a limitation, the authors acknowledged that the small sample size may reduce accuracy. Only the TCR beta chain was sequenced and analyzed. Patients with persistent disease shared more public clonotypes (about 3,000) than newly diagnosed patients did (nearly 1,000).

The library was generated by multiplex PCR. Sequencer: Illumina HiSeq 4000. To build TCR beta libraries, CDR3 regions were amplified by Arm-PCR using iRepertoire HTBI primers. PCR products were gel purified before sequencing. The authors' pipeline ran thus. Gene usage analysis of CDR3 amino acid clonotypes used the 62 TRBV and 14 to 15 TRBJ segments found across samples. COPE and FqMerger were used to merge filtered high-quality paired reads into contigs. BLAST was used to align contigs to IMGT TRBV, TRBD and TRBJ reference genes, with CDR3 defined following IMGT. Any clonotype with a frequency above 0.1% was counted as a highly expanded clone. Repertoire diversity was measured by Shannon entropy, and V-J evenness by the Gini coefficient. Public clonotypes were defined as clonotypes shared by more than one individual. The public sequencing data were trimmed at Q25 with fastp and processed into clonotypes with MiXCR by TCRdb, which kept only in-frame beta chains. Each record represents a unique CDR3 protein, reported with the most common genes and DNA among its rows. For this entry, the V and J calls and clone size follow TCRdb and not the study's own pipeline. The sample has around 330,000 distinct CDR3 sequences on record, over 15% of them singletons. The top ten clones comprise about 38% of the sample.

This sample's time point label indicates: newly diagnosed GD, antithyroid drugs for less than 3 months. For both TCR sequencing and RNA sequencing, RNA was extracted from PBMCs using TRIzol. The diagnosis of Graves' disease followed American Thyroid Association guidelines. Patients for the study were recruited at an endocrinology department in Xi'an, China. Each patient gave around 9 milliliters of peripheral blood, collected in an EDTA anticoagulant tube. Ficoll Paque Plus density gradient separation was used to isolate PBMCs, and no further T cell sorting was done. An Agilent 2100 Bioanalyzer and agarose gel were used to assess RNA quality, and a NanoDrop 2000 was used to measure RNA concentration. On this clonotype: Its recognized antigen is unknown. The record has no base qualities; no much larger clone is one base away.

For this chain, trimming is 6 bases at the V end and 7 bases at the J end, and the number of junction bases without a gene match is 4. The germline V gene provides CDR1 SNHLY and CDR2 FYNNEI. The CDR3 runs 13 residues from the cysteine to the phenylalanine. Only the CDR3 portion is preserved as DNA: 39 bases, with reading frame beginning at the first base. The receptor comes from a female donor with Graves disease. The V and J genes are TRBV2 and TRBJ1-4, and TRBD1 matches 8 of the central bases. The material sequenced was peripheral blood mononuclear cells (PBMCs), taken at new diagnosis, from a patient treated with antithyroid drugs. The nucleotide sequence is TGTGCCAGCAGGGACAGGGCGGGTGAAAAACTGTTTTTT. This yields the protein CASRDRAGEKLFF.